This T cell receptor beta chain originates from a study of blood T cell repertoires in COVID-19. About the study: There were acute and convalescent COVID-19 samples, and they came from the United States, Italy and Spain. The cDNA or gDNA used as material had been derived from T cells, B-cell-depleted T cells, or PBMCs.

Germline lookup yields CDR1 LNHDA and CDR2 SQIVND (reference sequence). V trimming: 3 bases; J trimming: 4 bases; junction bases outside the gene matches: 8. The CDR3 contains 15 residues. Original methodology: Estimated nucleated cell counts came from reference gene primer amplification. TCRdb's table, derived via immunoSEQ multiplex PCR, lists solely in-frame clones and lacks some. The V and J calls and clone size are taken from that table; D and trimming were inferred from the DNA. The data contain under 250,000 clones, nearly 90% of them seen just once; the ten biggest clones take up roughly 3.1%.

J is TRBJ2-5 and V is TRBV19; 7 bases map to TRBD1. The sample was peripheral blood. This sequence originates from a man younger than 35 with active or convalescent COVID-19. The CDR3 region has the DNA TGTGCCAGTAGTATTATGGACAGGTCAGGAGAGACCCAGTACTTC. This translates into CASSIMDRSGETQYF.